One and the same sample provided the 10 T cell receptor beta chains below, sequenced in a study of T cell changes during pregnancy in multiple sclerosis (dated by TCRdb to the late 2010s). The receptor library was made with the immunoSEQ multiplex PCR assay. What TCRdb holds here is the immuneACCESS table cut down to in-frame rearrangements. Part of the clones is not present; checked against another copy, under half of the missing clones reflect an unresolved V gene, and the others are unexplained. The sample contains about 100,000 clones, around nine tenths of them found a single time. The leading ten clones occupy under 1.5% of the sample. This specimen was peripheral blood, taken in the second trimester of pregnancy. The receptors were gathered from a female donor with multiple sclerosis, enrolled in a pregnancy study.

The rearrangement links TRBV5-1 to TRBJ2-3, with D possibly matching TRBD2 (6 bases). This CDR3 is built from 14 residues. The V end lost 2 bases, the J end lost 0 bases, and 7 bases lay between the germline ends. The germline gives CDR1 SGHRS, CDR2 YFSETQ. The CDR3 bases are TGCGCCAGCAGCTTCAGCGGGAGCACAGATACGCAGTATTTT. Amino acid sequence: CASSFSGSTDTQYF. The complete variable domain, with remaining parts taken from reference TRBV5-1 and TRBJ2-3, reads KAGVTQTPRYLIKTRGQQVTLSCSPISGHRSVSWYQQTPGQGLQFLFEYFSETQRNKGNFPGRFSGRQFSNSRSEMNVSTLELGDSALYLCASSFSGSTDTQYFGPGTRLTVL.

The chain is built from TRBV6-1 and TRBJ2-5; TRBD2 agrees at 11 bases. The CDR3 runs to 15 residues. V gave up 7 bases and J gave up 0 bases; unmatched junction bases: 4. CDR1 MNHNS and CDR2 SASEGT come from the germline V gene. Here the CDR3 DNA reads TGTGCCAGCACGACTAGCGGGGCGTACCAAGAGACCCAGTACTTC. Its protein product is CASTTSGAYQETQYF.

J is TRBJ1-3 and V is TRBV6-6, with no clear D. The CDR3 contains 14 residues. The germline gives CDR1 MNHNY, CDR2 SVGAGI (reference sequence). The V and J ends lost 5 bases and 0 bases respectively, with 8 bases between them. CDR3 residues: CASSPTGSGNTIYF. The CDR3 region has the DNA TGTGCCAGCAGTCCCACCGGCTCTGGAAACACCATATATTTT.

The chain recombines TRBV5-1 with TRBJ2-3; 9 bases match TRBD1. Germline V gene sequence: CDR1 SGHRS, CDR2 YFSETQ. After removal of 3 bases from V and 3 bases from J, the junction contained 8 bases not matched to a gene. CDR3 length: 16 residues. In DNA form, the CDR3 reads TGCGCCAGCAGCTCTTACCCGGGACAGGGAACAGATACGCAGTATTTT. Amino acids: CASSSYPGQGTDTQYF.

The chain combines TRBV19 with TRBJ2-3; D may be TRBD2 (5 bases). Trimming took off 3 bases at V and 0 bases at J, with 10 bases between the two ends. This CDR3 spans 15 amino acids. Germline loops: CDR1 LNHDA, CDR2 SQIVND (reference sequence). The CDR3 nucleotides read TGTGCCAGTAGTATGAGGCGGGCCAGCACAGATACGCAGTATTTT. Its protein product is CASSMRRASTDTQYF.

The chain links TRBV19 to TRBJ2-4; 7 bases match TRBD2. Germline V lookup: CDR1 LNHDA, CDR2 SQIVND (reference sequence). CDR3 length: 16 residues. V shed 10 bases and J 0 bases; nucleotides not matched to a gene: 12. DNA for the CDR3: TGTGCCACCTCTACCCCCCGGGAGGTAGCCAAAAACATTCAGTACTTC. Its protein is CATSTPREVAKNIQYF.

This chain connects TRBV5-6 to TRBJ1-2, with TRBD1 matching over 7 bases. This CDR3 comprises 15 residues. Germline CDR1 SGHDT, CDR2 YYEEEE. Germline trimming cut 4 bases from V and 8 bases from J; bases unmatched to any gene: 14. The CDR3 sequence is CASSLRGQARDGYTF. The CDR3 bases are TGTGCCAGCAGCCTACGTGGACAGGCGAGAGACGGCTACACCTTC.

The chain carries TRBV30 and TRBJ2-7; a possible D gene is TRBD2 (6 bases). With 3 bases removed from V and 6 bases from J, the gap between germline ends came to 9 bases. The CDR3 loop spans 11 amino acids. Germline V CDR1 and CDR2: GTSNPN, SVGIG (reference sequence). The CDR3, as DNA: TGTGCCTGGAGGGAGGGTCTCGAGCAGTACTTC. This codes for CAWREGLEQYF.

This sequence joins TRBV2 and TRBJ2-7; 12 nucleotides line up with TRBD2. The junction had 5 bases not matched to a gene; V was cut back by 4 bases and J by 1 base. The germline gives CDR1 SNHLY, CDR2 FYNNEI. This CDR3 contains 16 residues. CDR3 DNA sequence: TGTGCCAGCAGTGCCGAGCTAGCGGGAGGGTCCTACGAGCAGTACTTC. Translated, it gives CASSAELAGGSYEQYF.

This rearrangement joins TRBV29-1 to TRBJ2-1; D is undetermined. Deletions cut 8 bases from V and 10 bases from J, with 9 bases between. Germline CDR1 reads SQVTM; CDR2 reads ANQGSEA. There are 9 residues in the CDR3. CDR3: CSLGKEQFF. The CDR3 DNA is TGCAGCCTTGGTAAAGAGCAGTTCTTC.